This T cell receptor (beta chain) is from a study of response to subunit inactivated influenza vaccine (dated by TCRdb to the late 2010s). Broadly, across the study: Deep quantitative T cell receptor repertoire profiling was used in the study to track responses to a trivalent subunit inactivated influenza vaccine. Overall study results and their limits: The authors proposed that each seasonal influenza vaccination may bring in only a limited number of new T cells.

The library was generated by RT-PCR. Sequencing relied on an Illumina HiSeq 2500. TCRdb's own reprocessing of the public reads used fastp at Q25 and MiXCR and kept productive beta chains. All rows with the same CDR3 protein become a single entry with the most common DNA and genes. In this sample the table shows some 480,000 distinct CDR3 sequences, roughly 11% of which occur a single time. About an eighth of the sample is taken by the ten largest. A distance of 11 bases separates the germline ends of V and J, which lose 0 bases and 2 bases respectively. There are 16 amino acids in the CDR3, from cysteine to phenylalanine inclusive. CDR3 DNA only is kept here, 48 bases in frame from base 1. CDR1 LGHNA and CDR2 YNFKEQ are derived from the germline V gene. Remarks on this clonotype: Its target antigen remains unknown. There are no base qualities to consult, and no much larger clone falls within one base.

Explained via the paper, the time point label denotes: 45 days after influenza vaccine administration. This specimen consisted of PBMCs from blood, obtained more than 35 days after vaccination. This receptor was identified in a man between 50 and 59 years old who received an inactivated influenza vaccine. Donor details come from another sample of the same person, matched by shared clones. Rearrangement joined TRBV4-2 to TRBJ1-5; the D region possibly corresponds to TRBD1 (5 bases align). Here the CDR3 is given as CASSQDLSGRNQPQHF. The DNA sequence is as follows: TGTGCCAGCAGCCAAGATTTGTCGGGACGCAATCAGCCCCAGCATTTT.